This TCR beta chain was profiled in a study of identical twins. This CDR3 spans 16 amino acids. The V segment lost 1 base and the J segment 2 bases; nucleotides outside the gene matches: 7. Germline lookup yields CDR1 MGHRA and CDR2 YSYEKL. Each CDR3 protein is one row after TCRdb ran MiXCR on the 5' RACE reads. The repertoire holds hundreds of thousands of distinct CDR3 sequences, with about 12% as singletons. This clonotype was counted a few times. Its antigen is still unknown. Study-wide results and limits: Researchers reported excess low generation probability among twin-shared out-of-frame alpha sequences.

Another study also made use of these data, one on yellow fever vaccine responses in identical twins. That report notes: Reportedly, twins showed a vaccine T cell response that looked partly convergent and partly personalized.

The source of this sequence is a woman aged 18-29 years in good health. The sample was CD8+ T cells sorted from blood. J is TRBJ2-7 and V is TRBV4-1, with 8 bases matching TRBD1. The CDR3 region is CASSQGGQGNPYEQYF. In DNA form, the CDR3 reads TGCGCCAGCAGCCAAGGTGGACAGGGAAACCCCTACGAGCAGTACTTC.